The 13 T cell receptor beta chains below come from one sample, sequenced in a study of T cell repertoires in ileal Crohn's disease. Here immunoSEQ multiplex PCR was the method, and the copy in TCRdb shows in-frame clones only, minus some. The repertoire holds about 4,200 clones, with 76% as singletons. This sample's time point: inflamed ileum from the surgical specimen. Sequenced material: ileal tissue. The source is an adult with Crohn's disease.

The chain combines TRBV6-5 with TRBJ1-1, with 8 bases aligning to TRBD1. The junction had 6 bases not matched to a gene; V was cut back by 2 bases and J by 4 bases. Germline V CDR1 and CDR2: MNHEY, SVGAGI. The CDR3 is 15 residues long. The CDR3 loop is CASSYEYRGATEAFF. In nucleotides, the CDR3 is TGTGCCAGCAGTTACGAATACAGGGGGGCCACTGAAGCTTTCTTT.

This clone was counted only a few times. This chain links TRBV30 with TRBJ1-2; D is unclear. Germline CDR1 GTSNPN, CDR2 SVGIG (reference sequence). V was shortened by 3 bases and J by 0 bases, with 17 bases between the two germline ends. The CDR3 sequence is 16 residues long. CDR3 sequence reads: CAWSELYRTANYGYTF. CDR3 nucleotides: TGTGCCTGGAGCGAACTCTACAGAACAGCTAACTATGGCTACACCTTC.

This sequence joins TRBV4-2 and TRBJ1-1; D possibly corresponds to TRBD1 (5 bases). V was shortened by 1 base and J by 6 bases, with 12 bases between the two germline ends. Per germline, CDR1 LGHNA and CDR2 YNFKEQ. The CDR3 has 14 residues. The CDR3 region is CASSQGYRYAEAFF. The CDR3 DNA is TGTGCCAGCAGCCAAGGGTACAGGTACGCTGAAGCTTTCTTT.

The chain couples TRBV2 to TRBJ2-2; TRBD1 matches at 7 bases. The V gene end was trimmed by 6 bases and the J gene end by 4 bases; junction bases not matched to a gene: 2. CDR1 SNHLY and CDR2 FYNNEI come from the germline V gene. The length of the CDR3 is 13 residues. The CDR3 DNA follows: TGTGCCAGCAGAGACAGGGTCACCGGGGAGCTGTTTTTT. Translated: CASRDRVTGELFF.

This clone appeared a single time. This chain uses TRBV30 with TRBJ2-7, with 11 bases that match TRBD1. V lost 0 bases to trimming and J lost 5 bases; unmatched junction nucleotides: 6. The CDR3 totals 15 residues. CDR1 is GTSNPN, CDR2 SVGIG, per germline (reference sequence). The CDR3 sequence is CAWSVGTGGTDEQYF. The CDR3, as DNA: TGTGCCTGGAGTGTAGGGACAGGGGGAACAGACGAGCAGTACTTC.

The chain has TRBV5-6 and TRBJ1-2; possible D gene TRBD1, 6 bases. CDR3 length: 14 residues. Trimming cost V 0 bases and J 7 bases, with 13 bases left between them. In germline, CDR1 is SGHDT, CDR2 YYEEEE. The CDR3 coding sequence is TGTGCCAGCAGCTTGGAACAGGGTTGGGTTGGCTACACCTTC. It is translated as CASSLEQGWVGYTF. The full variable domain, completed using reference TRBV5-6 and TRBJ1-2, is DAGVTQSPTHLIKTRGQQVTLRCSPKSGHDTVSWYQQALGQGPQFIFQYYEEEERQRGNFPDRFSGHQFPNYSSELNVNALLLGDSALYLCASSLEQGWVGYTFGSGTRLTVV.

This clone was observed a few times. V usage is TRBV6-5 and J usage is TRBJ2-2, with D unresolved. The length of the CDR3 is 14 residues. Trimming pared 2 bases from V and 5 bases from J, leaving 9 bases between. CDR1 MNHEY and CDR2 SVGAGI come from the germline V gene. CDR3 loop: CASSYAEVTGELFF. The CDR3 coding sequence is TGTGCCAGCAGTTACGCAGAAGTGACCGGGGAGCTGTTTTTT.

V usage is TRBV6-5 and J usage is TRBJ2-1, with D perhaps matching TRBD1 or TRBD2 (5 bases each). Per the germline V gene, CDR1 is MNHEY and CDR2 is SVGAGI. The CDR3 runs to 13 residues. Trimming took 6 bases from V and 6 from J, leaving 12 bases between them. The CDR3, as DNA: TGTGCCAGCAGCCCCGGGACCCCCAATGAGCAGTTCTTC. This encodes CASSPGTPNEQFF.

V gene TRBV7-9 combines with J gene TRBJ2-7; D is unresolved. Deletions cut 2 bases from V and 1 base from J, with 12 bases between. CDR3 length equals 15 residues. Germline V gene sequence: CDR1 SEHNR, CDR2 FQNEAQ (reference sequence). DNA of the CDR3: TGTGCCAGCAGCTTATTCGGTGGGGTTTCCTACGAGCAGTACTTC. This translates into CASSLFGGVSYEQYF.

Remarks on this clone: One end of the junction varies from germline; a read error may be responsible. The chain carries TRBV28 and TRBJ2-7; D is ambiguous. The germline V gene has CDR1 MDHEN and CDR2 SYDVKM. The CDR3 is 14 amino acids. The CDR3 loop is CAGSFGGIGYEQYF. CDR3 DNA: TGTGCCGGCAGTTTTGGTGGGATAGGCTACGAGCAGTACTTC.

In its sample, this clone was seen once. The missing conserved phenylalanine or tryptophan at the end of this CDR3 makes a read error likely. It is unclear where the CDR3 begins or ends on the DNA, so no DNA is shown, and the CDR3 is as TCRdb lists it. The J gene is TRBJ1-1, the V gene TRBV20-1. CDR1 DFQATT and CDR2 SNEGSKA come from the germline V gene (reference sequence). The CDR3 extends over 11 residues, inclusive of both ends. The CDR3 reads CSARDPGQTAT.

The gene calls are TRBV29-1 and TRBJ2-7; TRBD2 aligns across 12 bases. Per germline, CDR1 SQVTM and CDR2 ANQGSEA. This CDR3 has 13 amino acids. V lost 7 bases to trimming and J lost 2 bases; unmatched junction nucleotides: 3. The CDR3 DNA is TGCAGCGGCCTAGCGGGAGGGACCTACGAGCAGTACTTC. This encodes CSGLAGGTYEQYF.

The rearrangement links TRBV5-4 to TRBJ2-1; possible D gene TRBD2, 6 bases. Germline CDR1 is SGHNT and CDR2 is YYREEE (reference sequence). The V gene lost 0 bases and the J gene lost 2 bases, with 9 bases spanning the gap. The CDR3 loop spans 15 amino acids. Written as DNA, the CDR3 is TGTGCCAGCAGCTTGGGGGCGGGGCCCTACAATGAGCAGTTCTTC. It is translated as CASSLGAGPYNEQFF. Combining the CDR3 with reference TRBV5-4 and TRBJ2-1 gives the whole variable domain ETGVTQSPTHLIKTRGQQVTLRCSSQSGHNTVSWYQQALGQGPQFIFQYYREEENGRGNFPPRFSGLQFPNYSSELNVNALELDDSALYLCASSLGAGPYNEQFFGPGTRLTVL.